This T cell receptor beta chain emerged from a study of T cell responses to AZD1222 COVID-19 vaccine. Regarding the study as a whole: It was only after the peak T cell response that any repertoires were sampled. Spike-specific TCR breadth and depth rose after two AZD1222 doses.

As concerns this clone: The antigen is unknown.

Sequenced by immunoSEQ multiplex PCR; TCRdb stores in-frame clones only, minus some. The data hold about 130,000 clones, with 75% to 90% observed a single time. The germline CDR1 and CDR2 sequences are MNHEY and SMNVEV (reference sequence). The CDR3 is made up of 14 amino acids. V was pared by 5 bases and J by 1 base, with 11 bases between. The source of this sequence is an adult in good health. The sample consisted of peripheral blood, taken on day 0 of AZD1222 vaccination. The chain joins TRBV27 to TRBJ1-2; D not resolved. CDR3 nucleotides: TGTGCCAGCAGTAAGGCAGACTATAACTATGGCTACACCTTC. Residues: CASSKADYNYGYTF.